This record concerns one T cell receptor beta chain sequence. It lacks a known antigen. Per-nucleotide qualities are absent, and no much larger clonotype sits a single base away. The entry originates in a study of cytomegalovirus exposure and HLA in healthy donors (dated by TCRdb to about 2017). A note on the overall study: An earlier analysis of fewer than 750 of the donors reported around 280 Gb of sequence data and 90 million to 120 million unique TCR beta sequences obtained from 150 million to 200 million T cells. An early release that covered about 600 HLA-typed donors contained around 300 gigabases of sequencing data and 70 million to 100 million unique TCR sequences. Of the approximately 400 genotyped donors, approximately 80% fell in the genetic ancestry cluster associated with self-reported Caucasian donors. The aim of the study was to test whether cataloging public T cell receptors could identify signatures of past pathogen exposure. Using immunosequencing, the study profiled T cell repertoires from 500 to 800 subjects and related those repertoires to cytomegalovirus serostatus. A separate validation cohort of roughly 130 different subjects was used in addition to the roughly 700-subject first cohort. To predict cytomegalovirus infection status, the study brought together high-throughput TCR immunosequencing, statistical association of individual TCRs with disease status, and machine learning. A later analysis re-analyzed previously published TCR beta repertoires from 600 to 850 donors and added high-resolution HLA genotyping to study TCR occurrence patterns. Rather than using new phenotypic data, the later analysis identified candidate immune exposures from TCR beta sequences and from how often those sequences occurred across donors. To decide whether each TCR beta V gene segment behaved as functional or pseudogenic, an earlier analysis of several hundred of the donors relied on high-throughput TCR beta sequencing. Donor age, sex, ethnicity and CMV serostatus were compiled alongside the repertoire data. Genome-wide SNP genotypes for about three fifths of the 666 donors were used in a later genetic analysis, which treated that subset as a discovery cohort. All discovery cohort repertoires had been generated on a single sequencing platform. Class I and class II HLA loci were covered by the typing at four-digit resolution. The number of typed donors differed by locus: about 620-640 for A, B, C, DRB1 and DQB1; 500 to 550 for DQA1; some 610 for DPA1; and roughly 450 for DPB1. Because of strong linkage in the cohort, roughly five DR-DQ haplotypes were treated as single units for association and clustering. Across 300 to 400 genotyped donors of the cohort, an average of 235,054 unique TCR beta nucleotide sequences per donor were sequenced, and about a sixth of those sequences were non-productive. Results the study describes overall, beyond this receptor: When HLA alleles, especially DR and DQ, strongly co-occurred, attributing TCR associations to individual alleles was difficult. While some public TCRs were present in many individuals, most TCR sequences turned up only very rarely across donors. Most CMV-associated TCR beta chains appeared to be HLA-restricted in a later analysis, and the HLA associations seemed to be driven largely by CMV exposure. Because the 87-base-pair reads could not distinguish some IMGT-functional V segments, including TRBV6-2 and TRBV6-3, those segments were excluded. V-gene and J-gene trimming of TCR beta chains was associated with a missense DCLRE1C variant in a later genetic analysis, and the association was replicated in an independent cohort. Presence/absence analyses assumed roughly uniform sequencing depth across donors, an assumption that may not hold. For the cohort, immune exposure information was limited to CMV serostatus. A cluster of highly shared sequence variants was judged likely to be a technical artifact of the sequencing pipeline. Broadly in line with IMGT annotations, most TCR beta V segments showed up in productive rearrangements about 87% or about 30% of the time in an earlier analysis of several hundred of the donors. Only TCR beta chains were sequenced in this cohort, and the absence of alpha or paired-chain data limited detectable features. A later genetic analysis reported fewer N-insertions in productive TCRs among donors in an Asian-associated ancestry cluster than the roughly 700-donor mean. The classifier was reported to diagnose cytomegalovirus status with high specificity and sensitivity in both the original cohort and the validation cohort. A later analysis found that HLA-associated TCR beta chains were more clonally expanded and had lower generation probabilities than equally common non-associated chains. A few of the identified cytomegalovirus-associated TCR beta chains were confirmed in vitro to be specific for cytomegalovirus antigens. A further reported finding was that TCR beta sequences accurately predicted the HLA-A and HLA-B alleles for most subjects in the first cohort. A total of 150 to 200 TCR beta chains were listed by the study as associated with cytomegalovirus. In a later analysis, the rate of TCR association differed among HLA loci, with DRB1 alleles having the most associated TCRs and HLA-C alleles having the fewest. HLA typing was unavailable for some donors at each locus, so association tests used only the typed subset. A later analysis associated about 17,000 TCR beta sequences with specific HLA alleles at a false discovery rate of 0.05. Linkage disequilibrium might explain the correlated functional status among segregating V segments, but an unknown experimental factor could not be excluded. In a later analysis, several top co-occurrence clusters were reported to appear linked to parvovirus B19, influenza, CMV and Epstein-Barr virus. The authors suggested that the approach could potentially be extended to other disease states and immunological phenotypes. Over 15 rarely observed V segments, including chromosome 9 orphons, were excluded from the earlier analysis of approximately 500 of the donors because counts were too low.

Receptor libraries were prepared by the immunoSEQ multiplex PCR assay. For the multiplex PCR, a mixture combining 60 forward primers for TCR Vbeta segments and 13 reverse primers for TCR Jbeta segments was used. The CDR3 region of rearranged TCR beta genes was amplified from genomic DNA by a multiplex PCR assay. The Illumina HiSeq System was used to sequence the amplified TCR beta libraries as 87-base-pair reads. The paper's data handling went like this. A later analysis counted about 80 million unique TCR beta chains across the 670 or so repertoires, and 9.5 million to 11 million of these chains were shared by at least two donors. A nearest-neighbor algorithm error-corrected the raw reads and collapsed the reads into unique sequences, merging closely related sequences to remove PCR and sequencing errors. CDR3 sequences were aligned to IMGT reference sequences to assign V, D and J gene segments. Each retained sequence needed at least a six-nucleotide match to both a V gene segment and a J gene segment. A rearrangement was called productive if the CDR3 had no stop codons and remained in frame with V and J, and every other rearrangement was called non-productive. Following IMGT convention, CDR3 was defined as the stretch from the second conserved V-encoded cysteine to the conserved J-encoded phenylalanine. The earlier analysis of roughly 590 of the donors excluded sequences that lacked an unambiguous match to a single V gene segment. An earlier analysis of about 590 of the donors classified V segments as functional when productive rearrangements were above 56.7% and as segregating when the standard deviation between donors was above 5%. A statistical classification framework was developed to diagnose cytomegalovirus status using the catalog of TCR beta chain sequences. In a later analysis, V and J genes were assigned by comparing TCR nucleotide sequences against IMGT/GENE-DB human TR gene sequences. Using the TCRdist pipeline, a later analysis assigned CDR3 sequences along with most-parsimonious VDJ recombination scenarios. In a later analysis, each TCR beta chain was defined by its CDR3 amino acid sequence together with its V-gene family, and reads lacking a unique V-gene family were excluded. A later analysis removed 592 highly shared, low-generation-probability nucleotide sequences to deal with suspected cross-contamination and a sequencing artifact. In a later analysis, a clonal expansion index for each public chain was calculated from normalized within-repertoire ranks of inferred template counts. Generation probabilities in a later analysis came from a VDJ recombination model fitted to out-of-frame rearrangements, and those results were checked against IGoR. In a later analysis, TCR-TCR, TCR-HLA and TCR-CMV co-occurrence was scored with hypergeometric tests, and a repertoire-size bias correction was applied to TCR pairs. A later analysis estimated false discovery rates by permuting HLA or CMV assignments 20 times. In a later analysis, co-occurring TCRs were grouped using DBSCAN, and TCRdist sequence similarity was added for clustering within HLA-allele-positive subsets. Repertoires with fewer than 30,000 or more than 120,000 public chains, plus five repertoires with anomalous nucleotide sharing, were excluded from co-occurrence clustering. The table was pulled from immuneACCESS by TCRdb, which kept in-frame rearrangements only. Such tables lose some clones; where checked, under half of the loss comes from unresolved V genes, and the rest has no known cause. V, J and clone size are those of that table, while D and trimming were read from the DNA. Here the sample has some 120,000 clones; approximately 72% occur a single time. The top ten clonotypes cover more than 7% of the sample.

In total, roughly 670 healthy bone marrow donors made up the cohort. All cohort members were sampled while nominally healthy, although unrecorded immune exposures were likely present. The donor was CMV seropositive and was included in the group of 250 to 300 seropositive cohort members. Each donor provided a peripheral blood sample, and peripheral blood mononuclear cells were used for TCR beta sequencing. The Qiagen DNeasy Blood Extraction Kit was used to extract genomic DNA from the blood cell samples. Taken from cysteine to phenylalanine, the CDR3 has 15 residues. Of the read, only the CDR3 DNA is kept; its 45 bases are in frame from base 1. Taken from the germline V gene, the CDR1 and CDR2 loops are MNHNS and SASEGT. From V the trimming removes 4 bases and from J it removes 4 bases, while the gene matches leave 10 bases of the junction unaccounted for.

The specimen was PBMCs. Recombination connected TRBV6-1 to TRBJ2-7; TRBD2 aligns with 7 central bases. The clonotype originates from a woman aged 45-65 years in good health and CMV-seropositive. The CDR3 sequence is CASSALSGKRYEQYF. The DNA reads TGTGCCAGCAGTGCATTAAGCGGGAAAAGGTACGAGCAGTACTTC.